These T cell receptor beta chains were read from a single sample in a study of blood T cell repertoires in COVID-19. Assay: immunoSEQ multiplex PCR; the TCRdb copy retains only in-frame clones and omits some. Of some 300,000 clones in the sample, 70% to 90% were seen once. Sequencing was done on a sample of peripheral blood. These receptors were obtained from a woman aged 45-60 years with COVID-19, enrolled during active disease. The CDR3 runs from the conserved cysteine through the conserved F or W. The D gene is left open where the match is weak. Clone size is given for some rows only: seen once, a few or many times, or a class if the clone is expanded.

clone_size,d_call,cdr3_length,j_call,v_call,cdr3_aa,cdr3_nt
-,TRBD2,18,TRBJ2-3,TRBV3-1/TRBV3-2,CASSYGGLAGGSTDTQYF,TGTGCCAGCAGCTACGGGGGTTTAGCGGGAGGTTCCACAGATACGCAGTATTTT
many,-,11,TRBJ2-7,TRBV4-2,CASSPGYEQYF,TGTGCCAGCAGCCCAGGCTACGAGCAGTACTTC
-,-,13,TRBJ1-1,TRBV7-2,CASSYMAYTEAFF,TGTGCCAGCAGCTATATGGCCTACACTGAAGCTTTCTTT
-,-,14,TRBJ1-2,TRBV6-6,CASSYEAVSGGYTF,TGTGCCAGCAGTTACGAGGCGGTATCGGGTGGCTACACCTTC
-,-,13,TRBJ1-2,TRBV29-1,CSAGRGANYGYTF,TGCAGCGCGGGACGGGGAGCTAACTATGGCTACACCTTC
-,-,15,TRBJ2-7,TRBV7-2,CASSLDPGGSYEQYF,TGTGCCAGCAGCTTAGATCCAGGGGGGTCCTACGAGCAGTACTTC
-,-,14,TRBJ1-4,TRBV4-2,CASSQPTERGKLFF,TGTGCCAGCAGCCAACCGACAGAACGGGGGAAACTGTTTTTT
-,-,12,TRBJ2-1,TRBV3-1/TRBV3-2,CASSQTTSEQFF,TGTGCCAGCAGCCAAACTACTTCTGAGCAGTTCTTC
-,TRBD2,16,TRBJ2-1,TRBV4-3,CASSQDPGGRADEQFF,TGCGCCAGCAGCCAAGATCCCGGCGGGAGGGCCGATGAGCAGTTCTTC
-,TRBD2,16,TRBJ2-1,TRBV11-2,CASSLVPRGKDNEQFF,TGTGCCAGCAGCTTAGTACCGCGGGGGAAGGACAATGAGCAGTTCTTC
-,TRBD1,15,TRBJ1-2,TRBV7-8,CASSPQGAGGYGYTF,TGTGCCAGCAGCCCTCAGGGGGCCGGGGGGTATGGCTACACCTTC
-,TRBD1,15,TRBJ1-5,TRBV19,CASTQTGGLNQPQHF,TGTGCCAGTACCCAGACAGGGGGCCTCAATCAGCCCCAGCATTTT
-,-,17,TRBJ1-5,TRBV18,CASSPPQERQSNQPQHF,TGTGCCAGCTCACCGCCGCAGGAGCGGCAGAGCAATCAGCCCCAGCATTTT
-,TRBD2,13,TRBJ2-2,TRBV11-2,CASTGRGHGELFF,TGTGCCAGCACCGGGAGGGGTCACGGGGAGCTGTTTTTT
-,TRBD2,15,TRBJ2-1,TRBV19,CASSEVGGRANEQFF,TGTGCCAGTAGTGAGGTGGGCGGGAGGGCCAATGAGCAGTTCTTC
once,TRBD1,15,TRBJ1-2,TRBV11-2,CASSLVRQGSYGYTF,TGTGCCAGCAGCTTAGTACGACAGGGGTCCTATGGCTACACCTTC
-,-,15,TRBJ2-1,TRBV6-6,CASSKLASSYNEQFF,TGTGCCAGCAGTAAACTAGCATCTTCCTACAATGAGCAGTTCTTC
-,-,15,TRBJ2-2,TRBV27,CASKGAGINTGELFF,TGTGCCAGCAAAGGGGCAGGGATTAACACCGGGGAGCTGTTTTTT
-,-,12,TRBJ1-2,TRBV5-4,CASSFVGGGYTF,TGTGCCAGCAGCTTCGTAGGGGGTGGCTACACCTTC
-,TRBD2,17,TRBJ2-7,TRBV5-4,CASSTGLAGGPSNEQYF,TGTGCCAGCAGCACCGGACTAGCGGGAGGGCCATCTAACGAGCAGTACTTC
-,-,15,TRBJ1-3,TRBV6-5,CASSSDRYSGNTIYF,TGTGCCAGCAGTTCCGACAGGTACTCTGGAAACACCATATATTTT
-,-,15,TRBJ2-3,TRBV3-1/TRBV3-2,CASSQTAGSTDTQYF,TGTGCCAGCAGCCAGACGGCAGGGTCCACAGATACGCAGTATTTT
-,-,13,TRBJ2-7,TRBV6-5,CASNPRGTYEQYF,TGTGCCAGCAACCCCCGGGGGACCTACGAGCAGTACTTC
-,TRBD2,15,TRBJ2-7,TRBV5-1,CASSLRTSGPPEQYF,TGCGCCAGCAGTTTACGGACTAGCGGGCCCCCCGAGCAGTACTTC
-,-,15,TRBJ2-7,TRBV4-2,CASSQGTGSPYEQYF,TGTGCCAGCAGCCAAGGAACAGGGAGCCCCTACGAGCAGTACTTC
-,-,16,TRBJ1-6,TRBV20-1,CSASIKRTDYNSPLHF,TGCAGTGCTAGTATAAAGCGGACAGACTATAATTCACCCCTCCACTTT
-,TRBD2,18,TRBJ2-1,TRBV5-1,CASSGPGSGSGTYNEQFF,TGCGCCAGCAGCGGCCCAGGAAGCGGGAGTGGAACCTACAATGAGCAGTTCTTC
-,-,15,TRBJ2-1,TRBV6-5,CASGKGSSSYNEQFF,TGTGCCAGCGGGAAGGGGTCGAGCTCCTACAATGAGCAGTTCTTC
once,-,12,TRBJ1-1,TRBV30,CAWSRAYTEAFF,TGTGCCTGGAGTCGAGCGTACACTGAAGCTTTCTTT
-,-,15,TRBJ1-4,TRBV5-5,CASSLGPGTNEKLFF,TGTGCCAGCAGCTTGGGGCCAGGGACTAATGAAAAACTGTTTTTT
-,-,14,TRBJ2-7,TRBV7-8,CASSLTQTSYEQYF,TGTGCCAGCAGCCTGACTCAAACCTCCTACGAGCAGTACTTC
-,TRBD2,16,TRBJ2-1,TRBV5-4,CASSDLLGTSWNEQFF,TGTGCCAGCAGCGACCTTTTAGGGACTAGCTGGAATGAGCAGTTCTTC
-,-,14,TRBJ2-3,TRBV7-2,CASSLRGQSDTQYF,TGTGCCAGCAGCTTACGGGGACAAAGTGATACGCAGTATTTT
-,-,14,TRBJ1-1,TRBV5-1,CASSSRNKNTEAFF,TGCGCCAGCAGCTCCCGAAACAAAAACACTGAAGCTTTCTTT
-,TRBD2,16,TRBJ2-3,TRBV11-3,CASSLGLAGGPDTQYF,TGTGCCAGCAGCTTAGGACTAGCGGGAGGGCCAGATACGCAGTATTTT
-,-,13,TRBJ2-5,TRBV30,CAWTEGNQETQYF,TGTGCCTGGACGGAGGGGAACCAAGAGACCCAGTACTTC
-,-,14,TRBJ2-1,TRBV6-5,CASNPLATGNEQFF,TGTGCCAGCAACCCCCTAGCGACGGGCAATGAGCAGTTCTTC
-,-,13,TRBJ1-1,TRBV6-6,CASSYVMNTEAFF,TGTGCCAGCAGTTATGTAATGAACACTGAAGCTTTCTTT
-,TRBD2,16,TRBJ2-5,TRBV5-1,CASSPGTSGLQETQYF,TGCGCCAGCAGCCCCGGGACTAGCGGGCTTCAAGAGACCCAGTACTTC
-,TRBD2,13,TRBJ2-7,TRBV2,CATGSGRIYEQYF,TGTGCCACCGGTAGCGGGAGAATTTACGAGCAGTACTTC
few,TRBD1,16,TRBJ1-4,TRBV28,CASSLQGAATNEKLFF,TGTGCCAGCAGTTTGCAGGGGGCCGCAACTAATGAAAAACTGTTTTTT
once,TRBD1,14,TRBJ2-1,TRBV18,CASSPGTGENEQFF,TGTGCCAGCTCACCAGGGACAGGGGAGAATGAGCAGTTCTTC
-,-,15,TRBJ1-5,TRBV19,CASSSPGTANQPQHF,TGTGCCAGTAGTTCCCCCGGGACTGCCAATCAGCCCCAGCATTTT
-,TRBD1,15,TRBJ1-1,TRBV29-1,CSVRDRGLGDTEAFF,TGCAGCGTTAGGGACAGGGGGCTAGGAGACACTGAAGCTTTCTTT
-,TRBD1,15,TRBJ2-4,TRBV2,CASLGQGLAKNIQYF,TGTGCCAGTCTAGGACAGGGCTTAGCCAAAAACATTCAGTACTTC
-,-,14,TRBJ1-1,TRBV6-6,CASSYSSSNTEAFF,TGTGCCAGCAGTTACTCTTCCTCGAACACTGAAGCTTTCTTT
-,TRBD1,15,TRBJ1-2,TRBV28,CASFPPTGGAGIYTF,TGTGCCAGCTTTCCACCGACAGGGGGCGCAGGTATCTACACCTTC
-,-,13,TRBJ1-2,TRBV6-2/TRBV6-3,CASSYTTGYGYTF,TGTGCCAGCAGTTACACGACAGGATATGGCTACACCTTC
-,TRBD2,18,TRBJ2-1,TRBV25-1,CASEDQLGTSGKSNEQFF,TGTGCCAGCGAAGATCAGTTGGGGACTAGCGGGAAAAGCAATGAGCAGTTCTTC
-,-,13,TRBJ2-1,TRBV30,CAWSVQFYNEQFF,TGTGCCTGGAGTGTACAGTTCTACAATGAGCAGTTCTTC
-,-,15,TRBJ1-2,TRBV5-1,CASSLVPDSVYGYTF,TGCGCCAGCAGCTTGGTACCGGACAGTGTCTATGGCTACACCTTC
-,TRBD1,15,TRBJ2-3,TRBV5-1,CASSSDRGRGDTQYF,TGCGCCAGCAGCTCGGACAGGGGCCGGGGAGATACGCAGTATTTT
-,-,13,TRBJ2-2,TRBV5-1,CASTSRSTGELFF,TGCGCCAGCACCTCGAGATCGACCGGGGAGCTGTTTTTT
-,-,14,TRBJ1-1,TRBV5-6,CASSSRDMNTEAFF,TGTGCCAGCAGCTCCAGGGATATGAACACTGAAGCTTTCTTT
-,-,15,TRBJ1-1,TRBV15,CATSREVGAGTEAFF,TGTGCCACCAGCAGAGAGGTGGGGGCTGGGACTGAAGCTTTCTTT